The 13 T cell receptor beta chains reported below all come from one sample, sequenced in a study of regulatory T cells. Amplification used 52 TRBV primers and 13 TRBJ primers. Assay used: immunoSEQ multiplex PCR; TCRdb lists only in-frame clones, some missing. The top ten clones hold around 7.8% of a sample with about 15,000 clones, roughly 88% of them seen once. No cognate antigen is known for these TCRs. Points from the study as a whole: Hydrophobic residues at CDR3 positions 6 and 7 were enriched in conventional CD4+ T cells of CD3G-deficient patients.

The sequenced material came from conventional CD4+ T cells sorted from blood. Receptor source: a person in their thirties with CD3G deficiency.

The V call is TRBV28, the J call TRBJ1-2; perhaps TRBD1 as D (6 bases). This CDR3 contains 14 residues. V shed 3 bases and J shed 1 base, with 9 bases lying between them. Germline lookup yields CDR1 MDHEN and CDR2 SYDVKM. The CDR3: CASSFRGFNYGYTF. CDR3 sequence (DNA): TGTGCCAGCAGTTTTAGGGGGTTTAACTATGGCTACACCTTC.

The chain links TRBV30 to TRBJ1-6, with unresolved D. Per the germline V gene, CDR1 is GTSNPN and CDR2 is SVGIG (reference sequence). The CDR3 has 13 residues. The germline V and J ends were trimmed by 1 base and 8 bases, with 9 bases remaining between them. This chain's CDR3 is CAWSGREDSPLHF. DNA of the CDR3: TGTGCCTGGAGTGGACGGGAGGATTCACCCCTCCACTTT.

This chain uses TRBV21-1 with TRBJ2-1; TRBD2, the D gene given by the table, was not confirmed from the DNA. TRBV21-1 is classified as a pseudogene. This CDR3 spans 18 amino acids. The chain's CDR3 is CASSPCSTRRGSYNEQFF. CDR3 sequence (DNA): TGTGCCAGCAGCCCCTGCTCTACAAGGCGGGGGTCCTACAATGAGCAGTTCTTC.

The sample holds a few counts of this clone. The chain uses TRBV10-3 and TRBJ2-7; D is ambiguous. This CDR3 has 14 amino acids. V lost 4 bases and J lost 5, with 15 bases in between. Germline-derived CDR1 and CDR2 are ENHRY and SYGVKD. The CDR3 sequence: CAISGDGAVDEQYF. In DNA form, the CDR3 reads TGTGCCATCAGTGGCGACGGAGCTGTCGACGAGCAGTACTTC.

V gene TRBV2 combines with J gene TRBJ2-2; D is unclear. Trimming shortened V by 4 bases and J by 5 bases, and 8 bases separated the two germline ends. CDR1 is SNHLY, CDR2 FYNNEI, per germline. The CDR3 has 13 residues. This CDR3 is CASSATGTGELFF. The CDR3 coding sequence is TGTGCCAGCAGTGCGACTGGGACCGGGGAGCTGTTTTTT. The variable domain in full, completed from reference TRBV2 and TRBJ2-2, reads EPEVTQTPSHQVTQMGQEVILRCVPISNHLYFYWYRQILGQKVEFLVSFYNNEISEKSEIFDDQFSVERPDGSNFTLKIRSTKLEDSAMYFCASSATGTGELFFGEGSRLTVL.

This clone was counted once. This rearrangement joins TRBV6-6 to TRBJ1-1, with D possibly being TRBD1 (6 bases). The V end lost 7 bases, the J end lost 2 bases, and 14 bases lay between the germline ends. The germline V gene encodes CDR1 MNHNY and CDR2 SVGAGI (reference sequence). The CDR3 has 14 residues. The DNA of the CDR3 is TGTGCCAGCACCCAACAAGGGGGAAACACTGAAGCTTTCTTT. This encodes CASTQQGGNTEAFF.

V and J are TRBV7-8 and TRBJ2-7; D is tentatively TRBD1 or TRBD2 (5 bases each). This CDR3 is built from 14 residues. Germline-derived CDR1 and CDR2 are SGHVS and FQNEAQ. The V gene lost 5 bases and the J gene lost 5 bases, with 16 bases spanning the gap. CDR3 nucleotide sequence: TGTGCCAGCAGCCGTATGGGGGTTCTCGACGAGCAGTACTTC. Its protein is CASSRMGVLDEQYF.

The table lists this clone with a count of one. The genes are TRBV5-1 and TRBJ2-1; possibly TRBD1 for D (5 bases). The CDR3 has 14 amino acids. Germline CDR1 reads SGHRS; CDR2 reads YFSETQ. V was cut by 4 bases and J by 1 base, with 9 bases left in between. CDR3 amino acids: CASSVQGSYNEQFF. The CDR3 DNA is TGCGCCAGCAGCGTGCAGGGATCCTACAATGAGCAGTTCTTC. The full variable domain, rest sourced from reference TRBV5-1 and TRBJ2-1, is KAGVTQTPRYLIKTRGQQVTLSCSPISGHRSVSWYQQTPGQGLQFLFEYFSETQRNKGNFPGRFSGRQFSNSRSEMNVSTLELGDSALYLCASSVQGSYNEQFFGPGTRLTVL.

In nucleotides, the CDR3 is TGTGCCAGCAGTCCCGGGGTTGGCTATGGCTACACCTTC. It is translated as CASSPGVGYGYTF. The V gene is TRBV28, the J gene TRBJ1-2; D not certain. The CDR3 extends over 13 amino acids. V lost 5 bases and J 4 bases, leaving 11 bases between the germline ends. Germline V gene lookup returns CDR1 MDHEN and CDR2 SYDVKM.

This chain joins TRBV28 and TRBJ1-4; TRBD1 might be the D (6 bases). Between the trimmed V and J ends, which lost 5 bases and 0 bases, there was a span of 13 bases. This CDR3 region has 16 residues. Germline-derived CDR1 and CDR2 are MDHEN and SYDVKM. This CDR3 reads CASSPLTGTTNEKLFF. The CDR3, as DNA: TGTGCCAGCAGTCCCCTGACAGGCACAACTAATGAAAAACTGTTTTTT.

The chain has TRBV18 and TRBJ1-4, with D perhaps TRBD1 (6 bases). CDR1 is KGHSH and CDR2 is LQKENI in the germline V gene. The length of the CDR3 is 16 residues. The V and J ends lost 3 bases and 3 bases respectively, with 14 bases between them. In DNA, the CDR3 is TGTGCCAGCTCACCGGGCCGGAGACAGGCTAATGAAAAACTGTTTTTT. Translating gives CASSPGRRQANEKLFF.

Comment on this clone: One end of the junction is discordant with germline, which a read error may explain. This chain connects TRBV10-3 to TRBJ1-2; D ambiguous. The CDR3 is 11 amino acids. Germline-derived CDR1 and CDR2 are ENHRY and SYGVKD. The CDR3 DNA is TGTGCCAGCAGTCTTAACTATGGCTACACCTTC. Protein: CASSLNYGYTF.

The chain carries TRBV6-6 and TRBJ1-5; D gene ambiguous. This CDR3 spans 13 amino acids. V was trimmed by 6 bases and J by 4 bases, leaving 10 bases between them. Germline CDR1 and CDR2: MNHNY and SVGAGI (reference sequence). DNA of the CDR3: TGTGCCAGCAGGCGTCAGCATAATCAGCCCCAGCATTTT. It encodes CASRRQHNQPQHF.